Presented here are 4 T cell receptor beta chains from one specimen sequenced in a study of CD8 T cells in Susac syndrome (dated 2019 in TCRdb). Library construction relied on the immunoSEQ multiplex PCR assay. RNA was extracted using the RNeasy kit, and about 0.45 to 1 microgram was reverse transcribed with random hexamers. In TCRdb, the public reads were trimmed at Q25 with fastp and aligned with MiXCR, with productive beta chains retained. For every CDR3 protein sequence, its rows merge into one entry that carries the most common genes and DNA. The sample has hundreds of thousands of distinct CDR3 sequences on record, about 93% of them singletons. The top ten hold 0.06% to 0.08% of the sample. Sequencing was performed on CD4+ T cells from PBMCs. These receptor sequences come from a human donor with multiple sclerosis.

This rearrangement joins TRBV3-1 to TRBJ2-1; D unresolved. CDR1 is LGHDT, CDR2 YNNKEL, per germline (reference sequence). V was pared by 0 bases and J by 5 bases, with 11 bases between. The CDR3 runs 15 residues. CDR3 coding DNA: TGTGCCAGCAGCCAAGACAAGGATTTGGACAATGAGCAGTTCTTC. It translates to CASSQDKDLDNEQFF.

The chain joins TRBV3-1 to TRBJ2-2; D is perhaps TRBD1 or TRBD2 (5 bases each). The CDR3 spans 14 residues. Looked up from germline, CDR1 is LGHDT and CDR2 is YNNKEL (reference sequence). With 1 base removed from V and 6 bases from J, the gap between germline ends came to 9 bases. DNA of the CDR3: TGTGCCAGCAGCCAAGCTCGGGGCTCCGGGGAGCTGTTTTTT. Translating it yields CASSQARGSGELFF.

The genes are TRBV11-2 and TRBJ2-2; 10 bases are shared with TRBD1. From germline, CDR1 is SGHAT and CDR2 FQNNGV. This CDR3 region has 13 residues. J was trimmed by 7 bases and V by 7 bases; bases with no gene match: 3. The CDR3 loop is CASTGQGYGELFF. Here the CDR3 DNA reads TGTGCCAGCACGGGACAGGGGTACGGGGAGCTGTTTTTT.

This clonotype was detected once. The V call is TRBV3-1, the J call TRBJ1-1; D is unclear. V gave up 4 bases and J gave up 10 bases, with 13 bases separating them. In germline, CDR1 is LGHDT, CDR2 YNNKEL (reference sequence). The CDR3 totals 12 residues. The CDR3 loop reads CASSLKESGAFF. CDR3 nucleotides: TGTGCCAGCAGCCTCAAGGAATCCGGAGCTTTCTTT. The full variable domain, in which reference TRBV3-1 and TRBJ1-1 provide the parts outside the CDR3, is DTAVSQTPKYLVTQMGNDKSIKCEQNLGHDTMYWYKQDSKKFLKIMFSYNNKELIINETVPNRFSPKSPDKAHLNLHINSLELGDSAVYFCASSLKESGAFFGQGTRLTVV.